This TCR beta chain derives from a study of blood T cell repertoires in COVID-19. The CDR3 has 12 amino acids. V shed 3 bases and J shed 8 bases, with 10 bases lying between them. This clone was counted between two and nine times. The data were produced by immunoSEQ multiplex PCR, yet TCRdb's version contains in-frame clones alone and is incomplete. Here the sample spans about 210,000 clones, about 83% being singletons. The chain uses TRBV12-3 or TRBV12-4 and TRBJ1-2; D may be TRBD1 (6 bases). The clonotype originates from a woman in her 50s with active or convalescent COVID-19. The material sequenced was peripheral blood. The chain's CDR3 is CASSLRQAGYTF. CDR3 sequence (DNA): TGTGCCAGCAGTTTGAGACAGGCCGGCTACACCTTC.